The present entry profiles one TCR beta chain with its context. The sample comes from a study of blood T cell repertoires in COVID-19. Across the study: Collection of acute and convalescent COVID-19 samples took place in the United States, Italy and Spain. Nucleic acid was either cDNA or gDNA, and it came from T cells, B-cell-depleted T cells, or PBMCs.

As handled by the study authors: How many nucleated cells were present was estimated from reference gene primer amplification. Data came from immunoSEQ multiplex PCR; TCRdb stores just in-frame clones and leaves some out. That table gives V, J and clone size, and the DNA gave D and trimming. This repertoire shows 30,000 to 40,000 clones, 85% found once; its top ten account for roughly a sixth. Germline V gene sequence: CDR1 MDHEN, CDR2 SYDVKM. This CDR3 has 15 amino acids. After removal of 8 bases from V and 0 bases from J, the junction contained 7 bases not matched to a gene. V usage is TRBV28 and J usage is TRBJ2-7, with TRBD2 matching 10 bases. The receptor comes from a woman aged 60-75 years with active COVID-19. Material for sequencing was peripheral blood. The CDR3 DNA reads TGTGCCAGCCATTTAACTAGCGGGAACTCCTACGAGCAGTACTTC. Translated, it gives CASHLTSGNSYEQYF.